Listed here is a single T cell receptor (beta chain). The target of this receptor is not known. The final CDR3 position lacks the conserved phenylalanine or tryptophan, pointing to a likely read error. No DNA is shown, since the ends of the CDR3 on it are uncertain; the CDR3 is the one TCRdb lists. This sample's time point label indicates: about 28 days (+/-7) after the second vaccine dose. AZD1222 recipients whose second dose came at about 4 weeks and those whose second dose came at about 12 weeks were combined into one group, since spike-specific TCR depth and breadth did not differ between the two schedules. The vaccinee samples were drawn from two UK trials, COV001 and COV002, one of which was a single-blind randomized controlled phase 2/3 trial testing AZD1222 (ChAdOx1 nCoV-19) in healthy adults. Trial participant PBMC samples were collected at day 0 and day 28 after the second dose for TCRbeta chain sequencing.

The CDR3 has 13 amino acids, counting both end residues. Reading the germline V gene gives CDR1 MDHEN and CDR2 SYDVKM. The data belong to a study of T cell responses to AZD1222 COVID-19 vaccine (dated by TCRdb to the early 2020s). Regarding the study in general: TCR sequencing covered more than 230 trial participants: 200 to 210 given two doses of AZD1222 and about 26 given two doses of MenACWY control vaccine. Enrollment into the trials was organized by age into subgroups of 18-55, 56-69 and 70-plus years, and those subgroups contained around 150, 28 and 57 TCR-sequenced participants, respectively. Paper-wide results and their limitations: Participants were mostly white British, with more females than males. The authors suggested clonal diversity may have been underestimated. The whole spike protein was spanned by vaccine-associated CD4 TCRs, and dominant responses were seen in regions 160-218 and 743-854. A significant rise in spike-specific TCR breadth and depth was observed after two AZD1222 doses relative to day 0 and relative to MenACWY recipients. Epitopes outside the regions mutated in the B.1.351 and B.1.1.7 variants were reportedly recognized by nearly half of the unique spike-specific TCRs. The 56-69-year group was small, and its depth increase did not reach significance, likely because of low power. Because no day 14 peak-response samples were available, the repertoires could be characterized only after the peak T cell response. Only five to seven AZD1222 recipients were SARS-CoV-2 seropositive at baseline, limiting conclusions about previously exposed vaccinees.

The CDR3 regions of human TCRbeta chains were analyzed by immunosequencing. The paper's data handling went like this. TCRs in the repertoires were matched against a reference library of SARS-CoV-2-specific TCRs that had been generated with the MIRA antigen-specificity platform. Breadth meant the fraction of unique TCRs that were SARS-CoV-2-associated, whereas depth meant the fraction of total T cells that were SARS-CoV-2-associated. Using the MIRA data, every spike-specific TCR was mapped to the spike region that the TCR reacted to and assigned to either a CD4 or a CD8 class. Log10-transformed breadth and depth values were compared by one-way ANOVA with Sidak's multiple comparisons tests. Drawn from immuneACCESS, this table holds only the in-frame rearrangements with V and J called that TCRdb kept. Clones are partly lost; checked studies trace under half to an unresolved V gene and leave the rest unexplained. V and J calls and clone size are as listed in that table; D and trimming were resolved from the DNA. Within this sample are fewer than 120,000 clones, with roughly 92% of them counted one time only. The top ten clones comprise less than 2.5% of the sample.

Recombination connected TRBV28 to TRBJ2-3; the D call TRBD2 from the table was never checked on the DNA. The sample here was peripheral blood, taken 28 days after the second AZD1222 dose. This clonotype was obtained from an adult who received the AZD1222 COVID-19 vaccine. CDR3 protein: CASSSSTSGGIAC.